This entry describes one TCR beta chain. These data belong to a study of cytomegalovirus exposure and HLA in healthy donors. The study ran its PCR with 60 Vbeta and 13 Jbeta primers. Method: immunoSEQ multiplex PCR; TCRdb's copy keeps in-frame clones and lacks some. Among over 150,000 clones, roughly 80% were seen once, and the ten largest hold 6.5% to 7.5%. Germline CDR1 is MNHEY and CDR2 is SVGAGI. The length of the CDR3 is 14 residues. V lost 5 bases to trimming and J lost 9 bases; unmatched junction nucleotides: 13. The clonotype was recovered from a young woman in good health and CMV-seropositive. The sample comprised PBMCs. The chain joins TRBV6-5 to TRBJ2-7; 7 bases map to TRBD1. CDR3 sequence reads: CASSLWTGLNLQYF. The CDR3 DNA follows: TGTGCCAGCAGTCTCTGGACAGGCCTTAACCTGCAGTACTTC.